A selection of T cell receptor beta chains follows, all from one sample in a study of blood T cell repertoires in COVID-19. This table comes from immunoSEQ multiplex PCR, and its TCRdb copy is limited to in-frame clones, with some not included. The sample includes 250,000 to 300,000 clones, about 87% of them seen just once. The material sequenced was peripheral blood. Receptors originate from a woman in her 70s with COVID-19, enrolled during active disease. The CDR3 runs from the conserved cysteine through the conserved F or W. D genes are given only for firm matches. Rows may omit the clone size; those that give it use once, few, many or a size class.

j_gene | v_gene | abundance | d_gene | CDR3nt | CDR3aa
TRBJ2-1 | TRBV11-2 | once | . | TGTGCCAGCAGCTCCAGGGTGTCTCCGGACAATGAGCAGTTCTTC | CASSSRVSPDNEQFF
TRBJ2-1 | TRBV6-5 | . | TRBD2 | TGTGCCAGCAGGAGACTAGCGGGGAGAAATGAGCAGTTCTTC | CASRRLAGRNEQFF
TRBJ2-1 | TRBV28 | . | TRBD2 | TGTGCCAGCAGTGGGGAGATCACCGGGACTAGCCTTGCGTACAATGAGCAGTTCTTC | CASSGEITGTSLAYNEQFF
TRBJ1-6 | TRBV5-3 | . | . | TGTGCCAGAAGCTTGCGTCCGGAGGGGTTTAGCTCCTATAATTCACCCCTCCACTTT | CARSLRPEGFSSYNSPLHF
TRBJ2-7 | TRBV3-1/TRBV3-2 | . | . | TGTGCCAGCAGCCAATCGGACTTCGAGCAGTACTTC | CASSQSDFEQYF
TRBJ1-5 | TRBV30 | . | . | TGTGCCTGGAGTGTACAGGGCAATCAGCCCCAGCATTTT | CAWSVQGNQPQHF
TRBJ1-2 | TRBV2 | . | . | TGTGCCAGCAGTCCAACATATGGCTACACCTTC | CASSPTYGYTF
TRBJ2-2 | TRBV7-2 | . | TRBD2 | TGTGCCAGCAACTCAATAGCGGGAGGGTACGGGGAGCTGTTTTTT | CASNSIAGGYGELFF
TRBJ1-6 | TRBV4-3 | . | . | TGCGCCAGCAGCCAAGTCAGGCGGGACGTGCCCCTCCACTTT | CASSQVRRDVPLHF
TRBJ2-3 | TRBV4-1 | . | . | TGCGCCAGCAGCCAAGACAGTTTGGGCATGACAGATACGCAGTATTTT | CASSQDSLGMTDTQYF
TRBJ2-1 | TRBV3-1/TRBV3-2 | . | TRBD2 | TGTGCCAGCAGCCAAGGACTAGCGGGAACGGGTGAGCAGTTCTTC | CASSQGLAGTGEQFF
TRBJ1-6 | TRBV27 | . | TRBD1 | TGTGCCAGCAGTGCATGGGGTGGACAGGCGAGTTCACCCCTCCACTTT | CASSAWGGQASSPLHF
TRBJ2-7 | TRBV7-2 | . | . | TGTGCCAGCAGCTTGGAGCTACTCCAAGAGCAGTACTTC | CASSLELLQEQYF
TRBJ1-3 | TRBV15 | . | . | TGTGCCACCAGCAGAGTCCAGGGCTCCGGAAACACCATATATTTT | CATSRVQGSGNTIYF
TRBJ1-2 | TRBV5-7 | . | TRBD1 | TGTGCCAGCAGCATGGACAGGCGGGGCCGGGAGAATGGCTACACCTTC | CASSMDRRGRENGYTF
TRBJ1-2 | TRBV5-1 | . | TRBD1 | TGCGCCAGCAGCCTAAATCTGGGACAGGGCGATGGCTACACCTTC | CASSLNLGQGDGYTF
TRBJ1-2 | TRBV11-3 | . | TRBD1 | TGTGCCAGCAGCTTGACAGGGTATGGCTACACCTTC | CASSLTGYGYTF